This record covers a single T cell receptor (beta chain). One entry per CDR3 protein results from TCRdb running MiXCR on the 5' RACE reads. This table has more than 150,000 distinct CDR3 sequences, about 18% appearing once. The data are from a study of CD8 T cells in ankylosing spondylitis. The V and J ends lost 1 base and 8 bases respectively, with 21 bases between them. CDR3 size: 17 residues. CDR1 and CDR2 (germline): KGHSH, LQKENI. This TCR derives from a male donor under 30 with ankylosing spondylitis or in good health (not recorded which). Sequenced input: blood, either unsorted or a sorted T cell fraction (not recorded which). This chain connects TRBV18 to TRBJ2-1; D gene ambiguous. The CDR3 sequence: CASSPLPELSEWDEQFF. In nucleotides, the CDR3 is TGTGCCAGCTCACCACTCCCGGAACTATCGGAATGGGATGAGCAGTTCTTC.